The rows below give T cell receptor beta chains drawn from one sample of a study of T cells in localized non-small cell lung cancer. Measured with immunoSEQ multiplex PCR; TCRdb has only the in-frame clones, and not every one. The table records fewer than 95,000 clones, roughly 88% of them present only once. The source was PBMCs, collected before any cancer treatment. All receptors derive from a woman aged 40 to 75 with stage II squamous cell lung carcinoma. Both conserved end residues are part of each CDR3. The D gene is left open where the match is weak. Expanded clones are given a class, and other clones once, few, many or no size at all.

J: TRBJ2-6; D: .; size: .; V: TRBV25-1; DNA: TGTGCCACAGCGCCTCCTGGGGCCAACGTCCTGACTTTC; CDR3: CATAPPGANVLTF
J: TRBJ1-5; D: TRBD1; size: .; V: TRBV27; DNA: TGTGCCAGCAGGGGGACAGTAAGCAATCAGCCCCAGCATTTT; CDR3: CASRGTVSNQPQHF
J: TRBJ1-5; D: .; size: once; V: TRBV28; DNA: TGTGCCAGCAGAGGCGGACAGATGGGCAATCAGCCCCAGCATTTT; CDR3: CASRGGQMGNQPQHF
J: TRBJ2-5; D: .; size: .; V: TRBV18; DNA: TGTGCCAGCTCACCACAGGCCCACGAAGAGACCCAGTACTTC; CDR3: CASSPQAHEETQYF
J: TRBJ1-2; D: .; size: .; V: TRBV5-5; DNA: TGTGCCAGCAGCCAGGGCGGGGGCTATGGCTACACCTTC; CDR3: CASSQGGGYGYTF
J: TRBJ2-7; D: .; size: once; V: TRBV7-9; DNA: TGTGCCAGCAGCGCCTCCTACGAGCAGTACTTC; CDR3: CASSASYEQYF
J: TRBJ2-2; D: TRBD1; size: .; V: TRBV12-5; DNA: TGTGCTAGTGGTTTGGCTGGACAGGGCTTCACCGGGGAGCTGTTTTTT; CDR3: CASGLAGQGFTGELFF
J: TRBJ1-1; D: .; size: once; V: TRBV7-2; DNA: TGTGCCAGCAGCCCGTTTAGGCGGGTTAACACTGAAGCTTTCTTT; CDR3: CASSPFRRVNTEAFF
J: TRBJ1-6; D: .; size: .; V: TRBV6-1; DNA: TGTGCCAGCAGTGAAGTAACAGGCGCTAATTCACCCCTCCACTTT; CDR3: CASSEVTGANSPLHF
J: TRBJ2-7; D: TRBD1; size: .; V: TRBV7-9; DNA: TGTGCCAGCAGCCTACGAAGGACAGGCAGGGGCTACGAGCAGTACTTC; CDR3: CASSLRRTGRGYEQYF
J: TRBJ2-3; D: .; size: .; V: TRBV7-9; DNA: TGTGCCAGCAGCTCTACCCAAGGGACAGATACGCAGTATTTT; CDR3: CASSSTQGTDTQYF
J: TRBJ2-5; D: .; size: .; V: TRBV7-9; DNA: TGTGCCAGCAGCTTGGGGCTTGGGCAGGTAGAAGAGACCCAGTACTTC; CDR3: CASSLGLGQVEETQYF
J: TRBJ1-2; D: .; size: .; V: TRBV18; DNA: TGTGCCAGCTCACGCGAGCAGCCGAGAAACTATGGCTACACCTTC; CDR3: CASSREQPRNYGYTF
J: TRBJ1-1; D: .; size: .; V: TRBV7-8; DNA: TGTGCCAGCAGCTTAGGGTTGCAGAGTAATATGAACACTGAAGCTTTCTTT; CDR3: CASSLGLQSNMNTEAFF
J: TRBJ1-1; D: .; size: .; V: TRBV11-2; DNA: TGTGCCAGCAGCTTAGGGGTCGCGGGCCATAACACTGAAGCTTTCTTT; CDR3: CASSLGVAGHNTEAFF
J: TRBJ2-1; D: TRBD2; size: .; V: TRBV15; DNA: TGTGCCACCAGCAGAGGACAGACTAGCGGGATTGACAATGAGCAGTTCTTC; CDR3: CATSRGQTSGIDNEQFF